This T cell receptor beta chain was documented in a study of blood T cell repertoires in COVID-19. In this sample, this clone turned up once. TCRdb's table, derived via immunoSEQ multiplex PCR, lists solely in-frame clones and lacks some. The sample includes 290,000 or so clones, roughly nine tenths of them seen just once. The germline CDR1 and CDR2 sequences are MNHNY and SVGAGI (reference sequence). The CDR3 sequence is 14 residues long. Deletions cut 0 bases from V and 4 bases from J, with 6 bases between. This sequence joins TRBV6-6 and TRBJ1-4; no reliable D call. The TCR was taken from a woman in her 30s with COVID-19, enrolled during active disease. Specimen: peripheral blood. CDR3 DNA: TGTGCCAGCAGTTACTCCCAGGTTAATGAAAAACTGTTTTTT. Its protein is CASSYSQVNEKLFF.